These 5 T cell receptor beta chains came from one sample sequenced in a study of shared clonotypes between healthy human individuals. TCRdb keeps only in-frame clones here, not all; method: immunoSEQ multiplex PCR. The table includes about 1.5 million clones, 98% detected once. The sequenced material came from naive CD4+ T cells sorted from blood. The sample's subset: CD45RA+ positively selected. The receptors were gathered from a man younger than 40 in good health.

This clone came up once. This rearrangement joins TRBV19 to TRBJ2-3; no clear D gene. The CDR3 has 14 residues. Trimming took off 5 bases at V and 0 bases at J, with 9 bases between the two ends. The germline V gene encodes CDR1 LNHDA and CDR2 SQIVND (reference sequence). The CDR3: CASSRDPSTDTQYF. The CDR3 DNA is TGTGCCAGTAGTCGTGATCCGAGCACAGATACGCAGTATTTT.

In its sample, this clone was seen once. V usage is TRBV19 and J usage is TRBJ1-1, with D uncertain. With 5 bases removed from V and 4 bases from J, the gap between germline ends came to 11 bases. Per the germline V gene, CDR1 is LNHDA and CDR2 is SQIVND (reference sequence). This CDR3 region has 13 residues. CDR3: CASSPDYLTEAFF. CDR3 DNA: TGTGCCAGTAGTCCAGATTACCTCACTGAAGCTTTCTTT.

This clone is a singleton in its sample. The V gene is TRBV7-6, the J gene TRBJ2-5, with D unclear. This CDR3 region has 15 residues. Trimming removed 0 bases from V and 4 bases from J, with 12 bases in between. Per germline, CDR1 SGHVS and CDR2 FNYEAQ. The CDR3 nucleotides read TGTGCCAGCAGCTTAGCCCCCGGCTATGGAGAGACCCAGTACTTC. The encoded protein is CASSLAPGYGETQYF.

This clone was detected only once. The genes are TRBV9 and TRBJ2-5; TRBD1 agrees at 7 bases. Per the germline V gene, CDR1 is SGDLS and CDR2 is YYNGEE. V lost 4 bases and J lost 2; bases outside the gene matches: 11. The CDR3 is made up of 16 amino acids. The CDR3 sequence: CASSPWPGTAQETQYF. The CDR3 DNA follows: TGTGCCAGCAGCCCGTGGCCGGGGACAGCGCAAGAGACCCAGTACTTC.

The V and J genes are TRBV6-6 and TRBJ2-2; unclear D gene. The germline V gene encodes CDR1 MNHNY and CDR2 SVGAGI (reference sequence). Between the trimmed V and J ends, which lost 5 bases and 6 bases, there was a span of 16 bases. The CDR3 spans 15 residues. The CDR3 coding sequence is TGTGCCAGCAGTCCAGGTCCAAACCACCCCGGGGAGCTGTTTTTT. Protein: CASSPGPNHPGELFF.